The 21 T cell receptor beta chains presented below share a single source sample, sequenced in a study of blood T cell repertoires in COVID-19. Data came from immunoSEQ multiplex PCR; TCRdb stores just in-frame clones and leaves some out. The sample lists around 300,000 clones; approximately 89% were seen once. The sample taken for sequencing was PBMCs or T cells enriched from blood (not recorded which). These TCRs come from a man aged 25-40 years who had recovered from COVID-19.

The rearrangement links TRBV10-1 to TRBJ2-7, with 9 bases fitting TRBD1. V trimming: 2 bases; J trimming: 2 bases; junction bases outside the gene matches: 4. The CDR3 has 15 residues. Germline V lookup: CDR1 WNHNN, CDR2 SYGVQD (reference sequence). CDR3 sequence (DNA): TGCGCCAGCAGTGAGGTTGGGACAGGGACCTACGAGCAGTACTTC. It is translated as CASSEVGTGTYEQYF.

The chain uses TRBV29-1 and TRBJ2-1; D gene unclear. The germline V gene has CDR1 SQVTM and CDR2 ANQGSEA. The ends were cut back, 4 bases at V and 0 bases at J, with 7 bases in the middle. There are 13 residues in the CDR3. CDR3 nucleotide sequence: TGCAGCGTTGTATGGAGCTCCTACAATGAGCAGTTCTTC. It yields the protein CSVVWSSYNEQFF.

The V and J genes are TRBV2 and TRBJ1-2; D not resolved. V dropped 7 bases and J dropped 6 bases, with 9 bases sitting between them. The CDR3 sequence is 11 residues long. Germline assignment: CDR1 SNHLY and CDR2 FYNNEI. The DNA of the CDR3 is TGTGCCAGCACAGAACGTAATGGCTACACCTTC. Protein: CASTERNGYTF.

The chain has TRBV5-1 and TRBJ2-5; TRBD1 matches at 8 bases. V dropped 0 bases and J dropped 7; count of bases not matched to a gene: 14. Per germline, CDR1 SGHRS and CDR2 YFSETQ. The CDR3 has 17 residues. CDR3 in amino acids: CASSLEYSGQGGGTQYF. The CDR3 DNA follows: TGCGCCAGCAGCTTGGAGTATAGTGGACAGGGTGGCGGGACCCAGTACTTC.

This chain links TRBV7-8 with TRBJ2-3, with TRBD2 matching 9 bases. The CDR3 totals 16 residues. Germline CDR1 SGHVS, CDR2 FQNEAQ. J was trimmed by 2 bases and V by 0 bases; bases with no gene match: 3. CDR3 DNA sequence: TGTGCCAGCAGCTTAGCGGTAGCGGGGGCCACAGATACGCAGTATTTT. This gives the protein CASSLAVAGATDTQYF.

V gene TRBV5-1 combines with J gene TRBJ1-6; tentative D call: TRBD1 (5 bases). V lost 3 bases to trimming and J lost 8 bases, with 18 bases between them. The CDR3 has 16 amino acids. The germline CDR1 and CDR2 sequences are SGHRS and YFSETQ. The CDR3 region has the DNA TGCGCCAGCAGCTGGGCCGGCAGCCCGGGGGATTCACCCCTCCACTTT. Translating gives CASSWAGSPGDSPLHF.

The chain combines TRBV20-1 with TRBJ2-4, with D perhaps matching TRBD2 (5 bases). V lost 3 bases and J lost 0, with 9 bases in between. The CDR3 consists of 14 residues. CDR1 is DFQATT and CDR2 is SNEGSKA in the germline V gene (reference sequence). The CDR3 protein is CSASEGRAKNIQYF. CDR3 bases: TGCAGTGCTAGTGAAGGGAGAGCCAAAAACATTCAGTACTTC.

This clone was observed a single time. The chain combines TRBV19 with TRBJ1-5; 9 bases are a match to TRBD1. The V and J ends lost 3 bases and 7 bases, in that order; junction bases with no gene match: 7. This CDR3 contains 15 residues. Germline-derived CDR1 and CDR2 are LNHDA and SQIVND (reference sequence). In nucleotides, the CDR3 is TGTGCCAGTAGTATCGGGACAGGGTCGGGACAGCCCCAGCATTTT. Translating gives CASSIGTGSGQPQHF.

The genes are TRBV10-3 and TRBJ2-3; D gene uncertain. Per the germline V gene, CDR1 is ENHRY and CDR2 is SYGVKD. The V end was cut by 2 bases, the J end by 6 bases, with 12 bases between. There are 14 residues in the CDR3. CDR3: CAISETVVSDTQYF. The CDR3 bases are TGTGCCATCAGTGAGACGGTAGTTTCTGATACGCAGTATTTT.

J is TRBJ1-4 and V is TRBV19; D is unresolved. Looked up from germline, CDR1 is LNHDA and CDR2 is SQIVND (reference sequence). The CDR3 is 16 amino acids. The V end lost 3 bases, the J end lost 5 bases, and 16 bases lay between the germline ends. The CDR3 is CASSMKRGSWNEKLFF. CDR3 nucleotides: TGTGCCAGTAGTATGAAGCGTGGGAGTTGGAATGAAAAACTGTTTTTT.

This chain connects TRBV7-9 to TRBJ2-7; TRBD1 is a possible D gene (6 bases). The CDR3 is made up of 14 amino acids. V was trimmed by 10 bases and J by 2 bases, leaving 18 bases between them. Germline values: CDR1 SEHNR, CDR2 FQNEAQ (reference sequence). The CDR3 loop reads CAITGGPGAYEQYF. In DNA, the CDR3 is TGTGCCATCACTGGGGGTCCAGGGGCCTACGAGCAGTACTTC.

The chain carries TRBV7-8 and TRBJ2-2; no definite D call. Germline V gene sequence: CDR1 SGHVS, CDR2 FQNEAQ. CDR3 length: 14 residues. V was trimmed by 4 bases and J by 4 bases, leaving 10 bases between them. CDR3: CASSWAQVTGELFF. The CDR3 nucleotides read TGTGCCAGCAGCTGGGCCCAGGTCACCGGGGAGCTGTTTTTT.

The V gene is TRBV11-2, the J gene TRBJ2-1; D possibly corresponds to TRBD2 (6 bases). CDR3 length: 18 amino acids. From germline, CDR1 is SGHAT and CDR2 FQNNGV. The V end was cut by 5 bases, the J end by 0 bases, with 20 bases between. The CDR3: CASSPKRGRGSSYNEQFF. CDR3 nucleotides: TGTGCCAGCAGCCCCAAAAGGGGACGGGGGAGCTCCTACAATGAGCAGTTCTTC.

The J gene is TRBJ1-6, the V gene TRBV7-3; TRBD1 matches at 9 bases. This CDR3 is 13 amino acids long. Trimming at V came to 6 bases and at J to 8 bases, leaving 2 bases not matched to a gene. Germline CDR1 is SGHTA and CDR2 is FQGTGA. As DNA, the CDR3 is TGTGCCAGCAGACAGGGGGCGGATTCACCCCTCCACTTT. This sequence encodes CASRQGADSPLHF.

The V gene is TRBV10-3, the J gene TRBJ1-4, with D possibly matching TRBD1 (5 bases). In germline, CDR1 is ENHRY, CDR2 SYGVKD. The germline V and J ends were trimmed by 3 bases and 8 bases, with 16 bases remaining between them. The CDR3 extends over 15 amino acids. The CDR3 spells CAISDSGGTGEKLFF. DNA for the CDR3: TGTGCCATCAGTGACAGTGGAGGGACGGGAGAAAAACTGTTTTTT.

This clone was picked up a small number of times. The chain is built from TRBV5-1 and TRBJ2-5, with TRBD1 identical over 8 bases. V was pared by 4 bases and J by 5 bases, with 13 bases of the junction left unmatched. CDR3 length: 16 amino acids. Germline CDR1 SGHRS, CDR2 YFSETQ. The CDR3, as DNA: TGCGCCAGCAGCCCACGGTCAAGGACAGGGTTGGAGACCCAGTACTTC. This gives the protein CASSPRSRTGLETQYF.

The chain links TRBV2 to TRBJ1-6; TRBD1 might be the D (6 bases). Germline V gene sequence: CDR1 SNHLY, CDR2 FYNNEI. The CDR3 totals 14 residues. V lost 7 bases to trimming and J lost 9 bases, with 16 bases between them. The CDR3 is CASIQQGGGSPLHF. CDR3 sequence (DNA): TGTGCCAGCATCCAACAGGGTGGGGGTTCACCCCTCCACTTT.

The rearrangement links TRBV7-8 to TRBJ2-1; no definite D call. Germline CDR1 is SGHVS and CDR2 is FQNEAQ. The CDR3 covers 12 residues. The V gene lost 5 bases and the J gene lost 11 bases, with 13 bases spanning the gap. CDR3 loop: CASSPRRGKQFF. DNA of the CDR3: TGTGCCAGCAGCCCCCGAAGAGGAAAGCAGTTCTTC.

CDR3 coding DNA: TGTGCCAGCACTCTCGATCAGGGGAATTCACCCCTCCACTTT. Residues: CASTLDQGNSPLHF. The J gene is TRBJ1-6, the V gene TRBV19; TRBD1 is a possible D gene (6 bases). Germline loops: CDR1 LNHDA, CDR2 SQIVND (reference sequence). The V end was cut by 9 bases, the J end by 7 bases, with 16 bases between. There are 14 residues in the CDR3.

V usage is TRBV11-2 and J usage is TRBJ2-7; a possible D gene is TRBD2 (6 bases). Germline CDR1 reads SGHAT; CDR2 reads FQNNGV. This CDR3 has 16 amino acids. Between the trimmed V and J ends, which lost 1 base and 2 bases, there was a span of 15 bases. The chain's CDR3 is CASSLARDGLPYEQYF. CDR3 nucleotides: TGTGCCAGCAGCTTAGCTAGGGACGGACTACCCTACGAGCAGTACTTC.

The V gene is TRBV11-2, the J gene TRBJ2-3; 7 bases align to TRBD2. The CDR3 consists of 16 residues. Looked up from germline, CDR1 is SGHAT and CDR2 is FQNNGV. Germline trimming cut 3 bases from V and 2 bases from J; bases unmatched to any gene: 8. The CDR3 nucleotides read TGTGCCAGCAGCTTGAGGGGAGGGCTACTCACAGATACGCAGTATTTT. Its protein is CASSLRGGLLTDTQYF.